This entry features one T cell receptor (beta chain) sequence. Its antigen remains unknown. CDR1 is MNHGY and CDR2 is SAAAGT in the germline V gene. There are 16 residues in the CDR3. The V and J ends lost 2 bases and 2 bases, in that order; junction bases with no gene match: 7. Treatment denoted: randomized to nivolumab then ipilimumab (arm A) or the reverse (arm B). None of the patients previously received DNA-damaging chemotherapy. These data belong to a study of sequential checkpoint blockade in melanoma. In the study overall: Each arm's sequence ended with maintenance nivolumab. More than 20 patients had matched tumor biopsies before treatment and at week 13 after nivolumab or ipilimumab alone.

Using immunoSEQ multiplex PCR, the repertoire was profiled, and TCRdb retains in-frame clones only, with some absent. Among tens of thousands of clones listed, roughly 32% were seen once. Study conclusions and caveats: Response in arm A was associated with pretreatment TIL clonality.

This receptor was taken from a human donor with melanoma. The source was tumor tissue (inferred from file names), collected from a patient given nivolumab and ipilimumab in sequence. The V gene is TRBV6-8, the J gene TRBJ2-7; TRBD2 agrees at 9 bases. The CDR3: CASSYSAGGPTYEQYF. DNA of the CDR3: TGTGCCAGCAGTTACAGCGCGGGGGGGCCCACCTACGAGCAGTACTTC.